This T cell receptor beta chain was identified in a study of CD8 T cells in ankylosing spondylitis. Findings and limits, study-wide: Disease-linked clones bore a CD8+ phenotype, appearing relatively rarely in peripheral blood. Within ankylosing spondylitis blood, a TCR beta motif made up of several highly homologous variants appeared to be characteristic. Significant enrichment of disease-linked clones was reported in matched ankylosing spondylitis synovial fluid.

In regard to this clonotype: Its antigen is unknown.

The CDR3 totals 17 residues. Trimming removed 1 base from V and 5 bases from J; junction bases left unmatched: 13. Germline CDR1 and CDR2: MNHEY and SVGAGI. In making TCR beta libraries, quantitative 5'-RACE with molecular barcodes was used. One entry per CDR3 protein, called by TCRdb with MiXCR from the 5' RACE reads. The sample carries just over 150,000 distinct CDR3 sequences, around 18% recorded once. The clonotype originates from a male donor with ankylosing spondylitis or in good health (not recorded which). The chain recombines TRBV6-5 with TRBJ2-5; 7 bases match TRBD2. The specimen sequenced was blood, either unsorted or a sorted T cell fraction (not recorded which). The CDR3 protein is CASSYYGGSKYLETQYF. The DNA for the CDR3 is TGTGCCAGCAGTTACTACGGCGGGAGTAAATATCTGGAGACCCAGTACTTC.